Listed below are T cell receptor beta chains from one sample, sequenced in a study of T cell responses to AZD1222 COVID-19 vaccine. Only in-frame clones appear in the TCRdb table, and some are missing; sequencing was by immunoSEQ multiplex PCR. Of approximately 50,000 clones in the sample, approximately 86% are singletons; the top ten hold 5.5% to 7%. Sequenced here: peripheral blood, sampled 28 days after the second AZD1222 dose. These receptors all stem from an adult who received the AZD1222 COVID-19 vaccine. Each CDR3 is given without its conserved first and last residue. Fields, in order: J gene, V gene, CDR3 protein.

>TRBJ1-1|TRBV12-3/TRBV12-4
ASSPAESTEAF
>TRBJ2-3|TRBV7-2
ASSLMTSKQGAQY
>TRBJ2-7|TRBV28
ASSTPGGTEQY
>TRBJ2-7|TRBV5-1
ASSPSTERTYEQY
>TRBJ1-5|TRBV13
ASSRYSNQPQH
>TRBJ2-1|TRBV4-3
ASSQLAYNEQF
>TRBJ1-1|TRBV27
ASSRDRLNTEAF
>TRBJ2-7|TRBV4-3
ASSQDSGRGLYEQY
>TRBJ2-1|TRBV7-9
ASSHLGDLSYNEQF
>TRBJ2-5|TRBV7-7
ASSLGAGTQETQY
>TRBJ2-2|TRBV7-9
ASSLDTLGTGELF
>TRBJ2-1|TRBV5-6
ASSLGQGSGNEQF
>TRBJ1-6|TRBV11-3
ASSPGNNNSPLH
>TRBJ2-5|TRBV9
ASSLDSGRGRETQY
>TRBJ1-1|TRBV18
ASSPGIQGGSEAF
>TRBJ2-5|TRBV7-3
ASSPGQGRETQY
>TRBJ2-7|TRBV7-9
ASSSPYRMGSEQY
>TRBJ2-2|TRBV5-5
ASSRTSEGTGELF
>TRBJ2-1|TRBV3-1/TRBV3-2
ASSQGASEQF
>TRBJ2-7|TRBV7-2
ASSSPPASGIYEQY
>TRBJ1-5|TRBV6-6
ASSYSLQRDQPQH
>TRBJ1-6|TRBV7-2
ASIPRAGQAGAPLH
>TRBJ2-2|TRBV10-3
AISEAGALSLTGELF
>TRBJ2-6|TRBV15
ATSREVAGSGANVLT
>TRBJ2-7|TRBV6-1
ASSPGLAHSYEQY
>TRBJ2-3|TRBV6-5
ASRGTGIDTQY
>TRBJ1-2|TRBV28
ASETGSGYT
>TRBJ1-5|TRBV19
ASSILGIGVGQPQH
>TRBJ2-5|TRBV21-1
ASSKVWLAGIHQETQY
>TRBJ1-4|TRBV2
ASSPAGDNEKLF
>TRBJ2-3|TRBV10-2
ASRRLAGAADTQY
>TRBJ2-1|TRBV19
ASSSWDNEQF
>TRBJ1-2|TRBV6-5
ASSPTGFYGYT
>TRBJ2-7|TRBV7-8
ASSSETSGRVAGYEQY
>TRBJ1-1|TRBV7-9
ASSSGTGGAGTEAF
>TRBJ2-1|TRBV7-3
ASLAGGGNEQF
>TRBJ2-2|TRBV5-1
ASSRDRAGAGELF
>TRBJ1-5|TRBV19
ASSGDRDQPQH
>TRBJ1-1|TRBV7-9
ASSSLPGRENTEAF
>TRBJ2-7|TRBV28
ASSLTVGTSGGEQY
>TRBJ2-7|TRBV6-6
ASSRTSESYEQY
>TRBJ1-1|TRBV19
ASSSPDRGLLADAEAF
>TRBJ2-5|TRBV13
ASSLEAEETQY
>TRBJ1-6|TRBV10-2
ASSETAAGSSSPLH
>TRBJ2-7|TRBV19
ASPKPQAYEQY
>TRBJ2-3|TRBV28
ASSPPAQGGSDTQY
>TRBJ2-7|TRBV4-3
ASSQETGLREQY
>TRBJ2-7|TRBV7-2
ASSSQAGVPYEQY
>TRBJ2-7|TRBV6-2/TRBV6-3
ASSPPRSYEQY
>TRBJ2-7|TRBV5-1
ATRGLGSEQY
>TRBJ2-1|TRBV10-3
AINTNPATKEQF